The table lists the clone carrying this T cell receptor (beta chain) with a few counts. Its target is not known. This sample was taken from a study of T-cell memory formation after mild COVID-19. Study at large: TCR clusters were mostly confined to one donor each.

One entry per CDR3 protein results from TCRdb running MiXCR on the 5' RACE reads. The top ten hold under 30% of the sample, which has around 130,000 distinct CDR3 sequences, more than 13% seen once. Whole-study results and caveats: Some responding clones appeared in pre-infection memory, suggesting cross-reactive memory joined. Proof of SARS-CoV-2 specificity was absent for the second-wave clones that crested on day 37.

V gave up 0 bases and J gave up 7 bases, with 10 bases separating them. Germline loops: CDR1 MRHNA, CDR2 SNTAGT. This CDR3 is built from 13 residues. The source material was PBMCs or a T cell subset sorted from them (not recorded which). The sequence was obtained from an adult woman who had mild COVID-19 (a few samples of this study predate the infection). Cell type and time point are not known. This chain uses TRBV6-4 with TRBJ2-7; D is unresolved. CDR3 amino acids: CASSDSNSGEQYF. CDR3 nucleotides: TGTGCCAGCAGTGACTCCAACTCCGGGGAGCAGTACTTC.